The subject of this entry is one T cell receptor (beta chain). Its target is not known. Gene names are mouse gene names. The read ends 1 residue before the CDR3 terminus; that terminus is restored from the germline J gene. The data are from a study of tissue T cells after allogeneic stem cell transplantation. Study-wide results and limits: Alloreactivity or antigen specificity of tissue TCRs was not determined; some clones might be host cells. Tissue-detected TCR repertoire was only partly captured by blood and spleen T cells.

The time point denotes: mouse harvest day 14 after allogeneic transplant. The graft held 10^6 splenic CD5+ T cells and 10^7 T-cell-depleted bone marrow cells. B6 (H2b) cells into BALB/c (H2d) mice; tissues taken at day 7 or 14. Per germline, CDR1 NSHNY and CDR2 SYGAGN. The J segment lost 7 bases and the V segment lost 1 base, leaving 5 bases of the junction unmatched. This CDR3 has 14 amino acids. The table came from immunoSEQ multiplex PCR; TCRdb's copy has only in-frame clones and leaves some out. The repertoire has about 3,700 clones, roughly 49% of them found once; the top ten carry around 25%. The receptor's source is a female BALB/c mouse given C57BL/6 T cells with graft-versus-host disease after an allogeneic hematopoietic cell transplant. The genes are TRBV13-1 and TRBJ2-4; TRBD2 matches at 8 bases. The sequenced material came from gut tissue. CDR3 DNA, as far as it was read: TGTGCCAGCAGTGATCTGGGGGGAAAGGACACCTTGTAC. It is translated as CASSDLGGKDTLY. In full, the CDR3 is CASSDLGGKDTLYF.